Below are 21 T cell receptor beta chains sequenced from a single sample in a study of graft-versus-host responses after intestinal transplantation. The protocol was immunoSEQ multiplex PCR, while the TCRdb copy is restricted to in-frame clones and leaves out a portion. The sample includes more than 10,000 clones, over 60% of them seen just once. The source material was PBMCs, sampled about 490 days after intestinal transplant. These receptors were collected from a human patient who received an intestinal transplant, so some T cells may come from the graft donor.

This clone has only one observation. The chain is built from TRBV5-1 and TRBJ2-7; D uncertain. Germline loops: CDR1 SGHRS, CDR2 YFSETQ. The V gene lost 3 bases and the J gene lost 3 bases, with 13 bases spanning the gap. The CDR3 extends over 14 amino acids. CDR3 in DNA: TGCGCCAGCAGCTCCCGTTTGGGTGGCTACGAGCAGTACTTC. It specifies CASSSRLGGYEQYF. The full variable domain, with the rest looked up from reference TRBV5-1 and TRBJ2-7, is KAGVTQTPRYLIKTRGQQVTLSCSPISGHRSVSWYQQTPGQGLQFLFEYFSETQRNKGNFPGRFSGRQFSNSRSEMNVSTLELGDSALYLCASSSRLGGYEQYFGPGTRLTVT.

V gene TRBV7-8 combines with J gene TRBJ1-3; D gene ambiguous. Trimming took 7 bases from V and 0 from J, leaving 16 bases between them. The CDR3 loop spans 16 amino acids. Germline CDR1 SGHVS, CDR2 FQNEAQ. The CDR3 DNA reads as TGTGCCAGCACCATTTCGGACGGACGCTCTGGAAACACCATATATTTT. This gives the protein CASTISDGRSGNTIYF.

This chain links TRBV7-2 with TRBJ2-7, with 7 bases that match TRBD1. CDR3 length: 16 residues. Germline V gene data show CDR1 as SGHTA and CDR2 as FQGNSA. V shed 4 bases and J 7 bases; nucleotides not matched to a gene: 16. CDR3 sequence reads: CASSYYPGQRTWEQYF. CDR3 bases: TGTGCCAGCAGCTACTATCCGGGACAGCGGACCTGGGAGCAGTACTTC.

The J gene is TRBJ2-2, the V gene TRBV9; TRBD1 or TRBD2 may be the D gene (5 bases each). The CDR3 spans 14 residues. The germline CDR1 and CDR2 sequences are SGDLS and YYNGEE. Trimming removed 1 base at V and 7 bases at J, with 11 bases between. The chain's CDR3 is CASSVSGTDGELFF. CDR3 nucleotides: TGTGCCAGCAGCGTATCCGGGACGGACGGGGAGCTGTTTTTT. The variable domain in full, with the rest retrieved from reference TRBV9 and TRBJ2-2, is DSGVTQTPKHLITATGQRVTLRCSPRSGDLSVYWYQQSLDQGLQFLIQYYNGEERAKGNILERFSAQQFPDLHSELNLSSLELGDSALYFCASSVSGTDGELFFGEGSRLTVL.

The J gene is TRBJ1-2, the V gene TRBV29-1, with D maybe TRBD1 (6 bases). Between the trimmed V and J ends, which lost 3 bases and 1 base, there was a span of 9 bases. CDR1 is SQVTM and CDR2 is ANQGSEA in the germline V gene. This CDR3 contains 13 residues. CDR3 sequence: CSVEDSFNYGYTF. For the CDR3, the DNA is TGCAGCGTTGAGGACAGCTTTAACTATGGCTACACCTTC.

V gene TRBV15 combines with J gene TRBJ2-1, with TRBD2 matching 8 bases. With 0 bases clipped from V and 8 bases from J, the junction kept 9 bases outside the gene matches. The CDR3 contains 16 residues. CDR1 is LNHNV, CDR2 YYDKDF, per germline (reference sequence). CDR3 nucleotide sequence: TGTGCCACCAGCAGAGATCCCGGGAGGGGGGTAGATGAGCAGTTCTTC. Translated, it gives CATSRDPGRGVDEQFF.

A note on this clone: Other DNA sequences in the sample encode the same CDR3. The rearrangement links TRBV6-1 to TRBJ1-5; D unresolved. Deletions cut 4 bases from V and 0 bases from J, with 10 bases between. CDR3 length: 15 amino acids. Looked up from germline, CDR1 is MNHNS and CDR2 is SASEGT. CDR3 sequence reads: CASSASSYSNQPQHF. CDR3 DNA: TGTGCCAGCAGTGCTAGCAGCTATAGCAATCAGCCCCAGCATTTT.

This clone was detected only a few times. J is TRBJ1-1 and V is TRBV28; D not resolved. V was shortened by 6 bases and J by 4 bases, with 9 bases between the two germline ends. The CDR3 runs 12 residues. Germline values: CDR1 MDHEN, CDR2 SYDVKM. The CDR3 sequence: CASSLGPTEAFF. CDR3 sequence (DNA): TGTGCCAGCAGCCTAGGCCCCACTGAAGCTTTCTTT.

V and J are TRBV5-6 and TRBJ2-7; D is unresolved. The germline gives CDR1 SGHDT, CDR2 YYEEEE. The V and J ends lost 1 base and 3 bases respectively, with 5 bases between them. The CDR3 sequence is 12 residues long. The DNA for the CDR3 is TGTGCCAGCAGCTTGACAGACTACGAGCAGTACTTC. This translates into CASSLTDYEQYF.

J is TRBJ2-2 and V is TRBV15; 9 nucleotides line up with TRBD2. The germline CDR1 and CDR2 sequences are LNHNV and YYDKDF (reference sequence). The CDR3 consists of 18 residues. V gave up 3 bases and J gave up 5 bases; unmatched junction bases: 13. CDR3 nucleotides: TGTGCCACCAGCAGTGCACCGGGACTAGCTGTGAAGACCGGGGAGCTGTTTTTT. Its protein product is CATSSAPGLAVKTGELFF. The whole variable domain, filled in from reference TRBV15 and TRBJ2-2, reads DAMVIQNPRYQVTQFGKPVTLSCSQTLNHNVMYWYQQKSSQAPKLLFHYYDKDFNNEADTPDNFQSRRPNTSFCFLDIRSPGLGDTAMYLCATSSAPGLAVKTGELFFGEGSRLTVL.

The CDR3 region is CASSDPSSSGNTIYF. DNA of the CDR3: TGTGCCAGCAGTGACCCGAGCAGCTCTGGAAACACCATATATTTT. This chain links TRBV6-4 with TRBJ1-3, with unresolved D. The CDR3 length is 15 residues. V lost 2 bases and J 0 bases, leaving 8 bases between the germline ends. The germline V gene encodes CDR1 MRHNA and CDR2 SNTAGT.

CDR3 sequence (DNA): TGTGCCAGCAGCTTGATCGGGAGACAGTCCTACGAGCAGTACTTC. Encoded protein: CASSLIGRQSYEQYF. J is TRBJ2-7 and V is TRBV5-6; weak D call: TRBD2 (6 bases). The V gene lost 1 base and the J gene lost 1 base, with 12 bases spanning the gap. Looked up from germline, CDR1 is SGHDT and CDR2 is YYEEEE. The CDR3 totals 15 residues.

V is TRBV15 and J is TRBJ2-2, with TRBD2 as a possible D gene (6 bases). The CDR3 is 14 residues long. Germline values: CDR1 LNHNV, CDR2 YYDKDF (reference sequence). Trimming removed 3 bases at V and 7 bases at J, with 12 bases between. This CDR3 is CATSRATAGGELFF. DNA for the CDR3: TGTGCCACCAGCAGGGCCACAGCGGGCGGGGAGCTGTTTTTT.

This clone appeared a few times. The chain is built from TRBV6-1 and TRBJ1-4; D may be TRBD1 (6 bases). V shed 6 bases and J shed 10 bases, with 12 bases lying between them. CDR3 length: 12 residues. The germline gives CDR1 MNHNS, CDR2 SASEGT. The CDR3 region has the DNA TGTGCCAGCAGGGGAGGGGGGGGAAAACTGTTTTTT. Amino acids: CASRGGGGKLFF.

The chain employs TRBV5-4 and TRBJ2-3; TRBD2 matches at 10 bases. This CDR3 comprises 15 residues. Germline V gene sequence: CDR1 SGHNT, CDR2 YYREEE (reference sequence). With 2 bases clipped from V and 5 bases from J, the junction kept 5 bases outside the gene matches. The CDR3 DNA is TGTGCCAGCAGCTTTACTAGCGGGAAGGTAGATACGCAGTATTTT. Translation: CASSFTSGKVDTQYF.

V is TRBV6-5 and J is TRBJ2-1; 9 nucleotides match TRBD2. V shed 3 bases, J shed 9 bases, and the junction held 6 bases outside the gene matches. Looked up from germline, CDR1 is MNHEY and CDR2 is SVGAGI. This CDR3 spans 14 amino acids. The CDR3 reads CASSYIAGASEQFF. The CDR3 region has the DNA TGTGCCAGCAGTTATATAGCGGGAGCCAGTGAGCAGTTCTTC.

The chain uses TRBV4-2 and TRBJ1-5, with 7 bases fitting TRBD1. The CDR3 is 16 residues long. V dropped 4 bases and J dropped 4; count of bases not matched to a gene: 10. Germline V gene lookup returns CDR1 LGHNA and CDR2 YNFKEQ. Written as DNA, the CDR3 is TGTGCCAGCAGCCGCAACCCGGGACAGCTTAATCAGCCCCAGCATTTT. This codes for CASSRNPGQLNQPQHF.

About this clone itself: A clone one base away is much larger, so this may be a read error. This sample also contains other DNA sequences that code for the same CDR3. In DNA, the CDR3 is TGTGCCCGCAGGGGGGCGGTGAGGGGCACTCTAAACTATGGCTACACCTTC. It yields the protein CARRGAVRGTLNYGYTF. The genes are TRBV28 and TRBJ1-2; TRBD1 matches at 7 bases. Germline values: CDR1 MDHEN, CDR2 SYDVKM. This CDR3 region has 17 residues.

This sequence joins TRBV12-5 and TRBJ2-1; D is perhaps TRBD1 (6 bases). The length of the CDR3 is 15 residues. Trimming removed 3 bases from V and 1 base from J, with 10 bases in between. Germline loops: CDR1 LGHNT, CDR2 FRNRAP. CDR3 bases: TGTGCTAGTGGTTTCCTCGGACAGTCCTACAATGAGCAGTTCTTC. Translated: CASGFLGQSYNEQFF.

The rearrangement uses TRBV10-2 and TRBJ2-3, with 8 positions matching TRBD2. CDR3 length equals 12 residues. Germline values: CDR1 WSHSY, CDR2 SAAADI. Trimming removed 7 bases from V and 5 bases from J; junction bases left unmatched: 2. The CDR3 protein is CASTLAGDTQYF. CDR3 DNA sequence: TGCGCCAGCACGCTAGCGGGAGATACGCAGTATTTT.

The CDR3 loop reads CASSMSGTSGSYEQYF. CDR3 DNA sequence: TGTGCCAGTAGTATGTCCGGGACTAGCGGGAGCTACGAGCAGTACTTC. This sequence joins TRBV19 and TRBJ2-7, with 14 positions matching TRBD2. Germline V gives CDR1 LNHDA, CDR2 SQIVND (reference sequence). Unmatched junction bases numbered 4, after V lost 3 bases and J lost 3 bases. CDR3 length equals 16 residues.